Sequencing of this T cell receptor (beta chain) was carried out in a study of T cell changes during pregnancy in multiple sclerosis. The CDR3 has 14 amino acids. Germline-derived CDR1 and CDR2 are MNHNS and SASEGT. V was pared by 1 base and J by 5 bases, with 3 bases of the junction left unmatched. Assay used: immunoSEQ multiplex PCR; TCRdb lists only in-frame clones, some missing. Of roughly 36,000 clones in the sample, 91% were seen once. The specimen was CD8+ T cells from peripheral blood mononuclear cells, collected in the second trimester of pregnancy. This TCR was recovered from a female donor with multiple sclerosis, enrolled in a pregnancy study. The chain recombines TRBV6-1 with TRBJ1-1, with TRBD1 matching over 8 bases. The CDR3 is CASSEGTGLTEAFF. The CDR3 nucleotides read TGTGCCAGCAGTGAAGGGACAGGGTTGACTGAAGCTTTCTTT.